These T cell receptor beta chains were read from a single sample in a study of shared clonotypes between healthy human individuals. Only in-frame clones appear in the TCRdb table, and some are missing; sequencing was by immunoSEQ multiplex PCR. In the table there are fewer than 400,000 clones, roughly 70% of which are singletons. Specimen: memory CD4+ T cells sorted from blood. These receptors were collected from a man aged 30 to 45 in good health. Each CDR3 is given with its conserved first and last residue. The D gene is left open where the match is weak. Clone size appears in some rows only: once, few, many, or a class for an expanded clone.

size	D	J	V	CDR3	DNA
-	-	TRBJ1-3	TRBV2	CASSASSGNTIYF	TGTGCCAGCAGTGCGAGCTCTGGAAACACCATATATTTT
-	-	TRBJ2-1	TRBV2	CASRPGRASTGEQFF	TGTGCCAGCAGACCCGGAAGGGCCAGTACTGGTGAGCAGTTCTTC
few	-	TRBJ2-4	TRBV28	CASSYLNIQYF	TGTGCCAGCAGCTACCTAAACATTCAGTACTTC
few	TRBD1	TRBJ2-5	TRBV14	CASSQLLGQGQETQYF	TGTGCCAGCAGCCAATTACTCGGACAGGGGCAAGAGACCCAGTACTTC
-	TRBD1	TRBJ1-1	TRBV2	CASGDRANTEAFF	TGTGCCAGCGGGGACAGGGCGAACACTGAAGCTTTCTTT
-	TRBD2	TRBJ2-7	TRBV19	CASSIGGRADGEQYF	TGTGCCAGTAGTATTGGTGGGAGGGCGGACGGCGAGCAGTACTTC
-	-	TRBJ2-7	TRBV5-1	CASSIRTTSYEQYF	TGCGCCAGCAGCATTCGGACTACTTCCTACGAGCAGTACTTC
once	-	TRBJ2-7	TRBV7-2	CASSLGRGRHEQYF	TGTGCCAGCAGCTTAGGCAGGGGTAGACACGAGCAGTACTTC
-	-	TRBJ2-5	TRBV15	CATSGVQETQYF	TGTGCCACCAGCGGTGTCCAAGAGACCCAGTACTTC
-	-	TRBJ2-7	TRBV4-1	CASSPEEIRDEQYF	TGCGCCAGCAGCCCGGAGGAGATTCGGGACGAGCAGTACTTC
-	-	TRBJ2-3	TRBV2	CASSEVKGTGTQYF	TGTGCCAGCAGTGAAGTAAAGGGGACGGGGACGCAGTATTTT
-	TRBD2	TRBJ2-1	TRBV4-3	CASSPVALAGVVTHRQFF	TGCGCCAGCAGCCCCGTGGCCCTAGCGGGAGTGGTGACCCATCGGCAGTTCTTC
-	-	TRBJ2-1	TRBV28	CASSSRLGKVEQFF	TGTGCCAGCAGTTCCCGGCTAGGGAAGGTTGAGCAGTTCTTC
-	TRBD1	TRBJ2-7	TRBV15	CATSADREQYF	TGTGCCACCAGCGCGGACAGGGAGCAGTACTTC
-	-	TRBJ2-2	TRBV4-1	CASSQGDRYTGELFF	TGCGCCAGCAGCCAAGGAGACAGATACACCGGGGAGCTGTTTTTT
-	TRBD1	TRBJ2-2	TRBV29-1	CSVGQGAFAGELFF	TGCAGCGTGGGACAGGGGGCTTTTGCCGGGGAGCTGTTTTTT
-	TRBD1	TRBJ1-4	TRBV15	CATSRPGQGSEKLFF	TGTGCCACCAGCAGACCGGGACAGGGCTCTGAAAAACTGTTTTTT
-	TRBD1	TRBJ1-5	TRBV10-3	CAIADRGNQPQHF	TGTGCCATCGCGGACAGGGGCAATCAGCCCCAGCATTTT